This T cell receptor (beta chain) was sequenced for a study of beta chain features in type 1 diabetes (dated by TCRdb to the late 2010s). About the study as a whole: Mean age, gender distribution, total cell number and subset yield did not differ between patients and healthy donors. Across all samples, some 99 million sorted cells were examined, and cell number per subset correlated strongly with RNA yield. In the study, recently diagnosed type 1 diabetes patients and matched healthy donors were compared on the TCRB repertoires of their sorted circulating CD4+ T cell subsets. Whereas all 30 or so donors provided naive and central memory subsets, regulatory and stem cell-like memory subsets were isolated from just 8 patients and roughly eight healthy donors. What the authors observed across the whole study: Naive, central memory and regulatory TCRB repertoires appeared to be more similar among patients than among healthy donors. Because cDNA was sequenced instead of genomic DNA, highly expressing activated cells could be over-represented, though the groups showed no difference in activation or CD3 levels. Patients with type 1 diabetes made fewer insertions and deleted more nucleotides at VDJ recombination sites, implying thymic rearrangement abnormalities. PCR might favor shorter templates, but patient and control samples were amplified and corrected together, so any skew would affect both groups equally. Because small numbers of individuals were included in the HLA sub-analyses, any influence of HLA type on TCRB rearrangement was left unresolved. In all four CD4+ subsets, TCRB CDR3 length was moderately but significantly shorter in type 1 diabetes patients.

This clone was observed a few times. Its antigen remains unidentified. Base qualities are not provided; no much larger clone lies one nucleotide away. Including the terminal cysteine and phenylalanine, the CDR3 comprises 14 residues. The retained sequence is limited to the CDR3, 42 bases, with the frame set at the first base. CDR1 is given as SGHRS and CDR2 as YFSETQ, both from the germline V gene. Relative to germline, V is 2 bases shorter and J is 2 bases shorter, with 10 bases between their ends. Each donor gave one peripheral blood draw, averaging approximately 120 mL, which was collected into heparinised tubes. Using a panel that included CD45RO, CCR7, CD25, CD127, CD95 and CD27, naive, central memory, regulatory and stem cell-like memory CD4+ T cells were sorted on a BD FACSAria II. Every sorted population had a purity above 95%. PBMCs were isolated immediately by Lymphoprep density gradient centrifugation and stained directly without culture. To minimize batch effects, samples were stained and sorted in pairs, one healthy donor with one patient per experiment.

The entire amount of isolated RNA was reverse transcribed using the High Capacity cDNA Reverse Transcription Kit, so the sequenced TCRB transcripts were expressed ones. Deep immunoSEQ sequencing was applied to naive, central memory and regulatory T cell samples, giving an average of around 3.4 million total reads per sample. Sorted cells were lysed in RLT buffer, and RNA was extracted using DNase-treated RNeasy Micro or Mini kits according to cell number. Each cell subset was processed separately to prevent cross-contamination, with patient and healthy donor samples processed together. Using the immunoSEQ multiplex PCR, TCRB sequences were amplified from cDNA into 87-bp fragments spanning the CDR3 region. Amplicons were sequenced on the Illumina HiSeq platform. As for the original processing: PCR bias was corrected computationally using synthetic template baselines, and reads within Hamming distance 2 were collapsed, with unmergeable singletons discarded. By aligning reads against IMGT, V, D and J genes, CDR3 length, and insertions or deletions at six rearrangement sites were assigned. Within each subset, clonotype counts were normalized to the number of sorted cells before true diversity and Gini coefficients were calculated with the tcR R package. Repertoire sharing was quantified using the overlap coefficient calculated on TCRB nucleotide sequences. Out-of-frame TCRB sequences from naive cells were analyzed to stand in for the pre-selection repertoire. This immuneACCESS table, as held by TCRdb, lists in-frame sequences with V and J called but not all clones. Of the missing ones, under half trace to an unresolved V gene in checked studies; the others have no known cause. V and J calls and clone size come straight from that table; D and trimming were deduced from the DNA. The sample table shows under 250,000 clones, and roughly 15% are seen once. Jointly, the top ten make up more than 0.02% of the sample.

The chain is assembled from TRBV5-1 and TRBJ2-5; the D region possibly corresponds to TRBD1 (6 bases align). Sequenced sample: naive CD4+ T cells from blood. This specimen's cell subset or site label, per the study, means: true naive CD4+ T cells. This clonotype originated in a woman aged 40 to 50 in good health. The CDR3 reads CASSFSTGQETQYF. The bases read TGCGCCAGCAGCTTCTCGACAGGACAAGAGACCCAGTACTTC.